This TCR beta chain was found in a study of cytotoxic CD8 clonotypes in ibrutinib-treated CLL. Study outcomes and limitations: Progressing patients had sampling times that differed from those of sustained-remission patients. At ibrutinib response, clonality increased, and at progression it declined back toward baseline.

In regard to this clone: What it recognizes is unknown.

Targeted sequencing depth ranged from 1 in 200,000 to 1 in 1 million T cells. Clones were sequenced by immunoSEQ multiplex PCR, and TCRdb holds only the in-frame ones, with some missing. The top ten clones hold 6.7% of a sample with some 300,000 clones, roughly 80% of them seen once. The germline V gene has CDR1 LGHNA and CDR2 YSLEER. CDR3 length: 19 amino acids. The sequence was collected from a human donor with chronic lymphocytic leukemia. Specimen: PBMCs, collected before ibrutinib treatment. The chain has TRBV4-3 and TRBJ2-5; 7 nucleotides agree with TRBD2. Judging by the DNA end, TRBJ2-7 fits better; the J call may be wrong. The CDR3 nucleotides are TGCGCCAGCAGCCAAGACCTGGACCGCGGGAGCCTCAACGGACTCGAGCAGTACTTC. Its translation: CASSQDLDRGSLNGLEQYF.